The 13 T cell receptor beta chains in this list originate from one sample, sequenced in a study of T cell responses to AZD1222 COVID-19 vaccine (dated by TCRdb to the early 2020s). The label giving this sample's time point can be read as: baseline before first vaccination. Libraries were made using the immunoSEQ multiplex PCR assay. Entries here come from immuneACCESS through TCRdb and include only in-frame sequences with V and J called. Some clones fail to appear in such tables; in the studies checked, an unresolved V gene covers under half of the shortfall, and the cause of the remainder is unknown. The sample table contains some 120,000 clones; only one count was recorded for about 90% of them. The ten largest clonotypes hold about 5.3% of the sample. Here the sequenced sample was peripheral blood, taken on day 0 of AZD1222 vaccination. The receptor set was obtained from an adult in good health.

The J gene is TRBJ2-3, the V gene TRBV10-1; 8 bases are a match to TRBD2. V was pared by 3 bases and J by 1 base, with 9 bases of the junction left unmatched. This CDR3 has 17 amino acids. CDR1 and CDR2 (germline): WNHNN, SYGVQD (reference sequence). As DNA, the CDR3 is TGCGCCAGCAGTGACCACCTTACTAGCGGCCGCACAGATACGCAGTATTTT. Its protein is CASSDHLTSGRTDTQYF.

The chain couples TRBV11-2 to TRBJ1-4; a weak D match, TRBD1 (5 bases). CDR1 is SGHAT, CDR2 FQNNGV, per germline. CDR3 length: 15 residues. V lost 5 bases and J 10 bases, leaving 20 bases between the germline ends. CDR3 sequence: CASSTRAGTDGKLFF. CDR3 nucleotides: TGTGCCAGCAGCACCAGAGCCGGGACGGATGGAAAACTGTTTTTT.

The chain joins TRBV6-6 to TRBJ2-7; maybe TRBD2 (6 bases). In germline, CDR1 is MNHNY, CDR2 SVGAGI (reference sequence). CDR3 length: 13 residues. Deletions cut 7 bases from V and 2 bases from J, with 12 bases between. CDR3 region: CASMEGTAYEQYF. In DNA, the CDR3 is TGTGCCAGCATGGAGGGAACGGCCTACGAGCAGTACTTC.

V gene TRBV30 combines with J gene TRBJ1-1, with D tentatively TRBD1 (5 bases). V shed 3 bases and J shed 11 bases, with 22 bases lying between them. The V gene's germline CDR1 is GTSNPN and CDR2 SVGIG (reference sequence). This CDR3 spans 14 amino acids. CDR3 in amino acids: CAWSQDPGPQRAFF. CDR3 DNA: TGTGCCTGGAGCCAGGACCCGGGACCACAAAGGGCTTTCTTT.

V and J are TRBV20-1 and TRBJ1-2, with D uncertain. This CDR3 comprises 12 residues. V lost 3 bases and J 0 bases, leaving 5 bases between the germline ends. CDR1 is DFQATT and CDR2 is SNEGSKA in the germline V gene (reference sequence). The CDR3 spells CSASPSNYGYTF. CDR3 DNA sequence: TGCAGTGCTAGTCCTTCTAACTATGGCTACACCTTC.

The rearrangement links TRBV9 to TRBJ2-2; D gene uncertain. The germline V and J ends were trimmed by 0 bases and 7 bases, with 10 bases remaining between them. The CDR3 is 14 residues long. The germline V gene encodes CDR1 SGDLS and CDR2 YYNGEE. CDR3 in amino acids: CASSVEQWIGELFF. The CDR3, as DNA: TGTGCCAGCAGCGTAGAACAGTGGATCGGGGAGCTGTTTTTT.

This clone was seen only a few times. The gene calls are TRBV3-1 (or the pseudogene TRBV3-2) and TRBJ1-2; D is uncertain. Germline lookup yields CDR1 LGHDT and CDR2 YNNKEL (reference sequence). V dropped 1 base and J dropped 11 bases, with 20 bases sitting between them. The CDR3 is 15 residues long. CDR3 residues: CASSQAAAEAFGYTF. The CDR3 bases are TGTGCCAGCAGCCAAGCCGCGGCCGAAGCATTTGGGTACACCTTC.

J is TRBJ1-2 and V is TRBV5-4, with D possibly TRBD1 on 5 matching bases. The CDR3 loop spans 15 amino acids. Trimming shortened V by 0 bases and J by 0 bases, and 9 bases separated the two germline ends. Germline-derived CDR1 and CDR2 are SGHNT and YYREEE (reference sequence). The CDR3 loop is CASSLGGLANYGYTF. CDR3 DNA: TGTGCCAGCAGCTTGGGGGGGTTAGCTAACTATGGCTACACCTTC. The whole variable domain, remainder taken from reference TRBV5-4 and TRBJ1-2, is ETGVTQSPTHLIKTRGQQVTLRCSSQSGHNTVSWYQQALGQGPQFIFQYYREEENGRGNFPPRFSGLQFPNYSSELNVNALELDDSALYLCASSLGGLANYGYTFGSGTRLTVV.

The chain combines TRBV28 with TRBJ1-5; D not certain. Trimming pared 3 bases from V and 6 bases from J, leaving 6 bases between. This CDR3 spans 12 amino acids. Germline CDR1 reads MDHEN; CDR2 reads SYDVKM. The CDR3 DNA reads TGTGCCAGCAGTTTGCCGGGTCAGCCCCAGCATTTT. Amino acids: CASSLPGQPQHF. Based on the CDR3 plus reference TRBV28 and TRBJ1-5, the full variable domain is DVKVTQSSRYLVKRTGEKVFLECVQDMDHENMFWYRQDPGLGLRLIYFSYDVKMKEKGDIPEGYSVSREKKERFSLILESASTNQTSMYLCASSLPGQPQHFGDGTRLSIL.

The chain has TRBV2 and TRBJ2-5; D uncertain. Germline lookup yields CDR1 SNHLY and CDR2 FYNNEI. CDR3 length: 11 amino acids. V was clipped by 6 bases and J by 2 bases, with 4 bases between them. The CDR3 protein is CASRGQETQYF. Here the CDR3 DNA reads TGTGCCAGCAGGGGGCAAGAGACCCAGTACTTC.

The V and J genes are TRBV19 and TRBJ1-2; unclear D gene. Trimming left V 5 bases short and J 8 bases short, with 18 bases between. The CDR3 is 14 residues long. CDR1 and CDR2 (germline): LNHDA, SQIVND (reference sequence). The chain's CDR3 is CASSGSVWMGGYTF. DNA for the CDR3: TGTGCCAGTAGTGGCAGTGTTTGGATGGGAGGCTACACCTTC. The full variable domain, rest sourced from reference TRBV19 and TRBJ1-2, is DGGITQSPKYLFRKEGQNVTLSCEQNLNHDAMYWYRQDPGQGLRLIYYSQIVNDFQKGDIAEGYSVSREKKESFPLTVTSAQKNPTAFYLCASSGSVWMGGYTFGSGTRLTVV.

This sequence joins TRBV7-6 and TRBJ2-5; 8 bases align to TRBD1. The CDR3 is 14 residues long. CDR1 is SGHVS, CDR2 FNYEAQ, per germline. With 1 base clipped from V and 5 bases from J, the junction kept 3 bases outside the gene matches. CDR3 residues: CASSLGTGRETQYF. The CDR3 DNA is TGTGCCAGCAGCTTAGGGACAGGGAGGGAGACCCAGTACTTC.

The chain couples TRBV5-4 to TRBJ2-5, with unresolved D. Germline V CDR1 and CDR2: SGHNT, YYREEE (reference sequence). Deletions cut 4 bases from V and 5 bases from J, with 12 bases between. The CDR3 runs to 13 residues. In nucleotides, the CDR3 is TGTGCCAGCAGCCCCTCGTGGGCGGAGACCCAGTACTTC. Protein: CASSPSWAETQYF.